Following are 14 T cell receptor beta chains from one sample sequenced in a study of shared T cell receptors in the human thymus. The data were produced by immunoSEQ multiplex PCR, yet TCRdb's version contains in-frame clones alone and is incomplete. The sample has some 760,000 clones, 70% to 90% seen once. These data were also filed under a second study, of human thymus T cells.

The specimen was thymocytes. The source of these receptors is a girl under three years old with a congenital heart defect.

This chain uses TRBV6-6 with TRBJ2-7; 9 positions match TRBD1. The trim removed 4 bases at V and 5 bases at J, leaving 9 bases unmatched. The CDR3 is 15 amino acids. CDR1 is MNHNY, CDR2 SVGAGI, per germline (reference sequence). The CDR3, as DNA: TGTGCCAGCAGTTCACAGGACAGGGGAGAGGACGAGCAGTACTTC. Translating gives CASSSQDRGEDEQYF.

This clone was seen only a few times. The rearrangement joins TRBV7-6 to TRBJ1-1, with unresolved D. Germline V gene lookup returns CDR1 SGHVS and CDR2 FNYEAQ. The length of the CDR3 is 13 residues. The V end was cut by 3 bases, the J end by 5 bases, with 10 bases between. CDR3 DNA: TGTGCCAGCAGCTTTGATCCGACAACTGAAGCTTTCTTT. Translated, it gives CASSFDPTTEAFF.

This clone was recorded only once. The chain is built from TRBV5-1 and TRBJ1-2, with D possibly matching TRBD1 (6 bases). The V end lost 3 bases, the J end lost 4 bases, and 22 bases lay between the germline ends. This CDR3 is built from 17 residues. From germline, CDR1 is SGHRS and CDR2 YFSETQ. The CDR3 loop is CASSSPSGGQTLYGYTF. CDR3 sequence (DNA): TGCGCCAGCAGCTCGCCCAGCGGGGGACAAACCCTCTATGGCTACACCTTC.

V is TRBV5-1 and J is TRBJ1-3, with D perhaps matching TRBD1 (6 bases). V was shortened by 4 bases and J by 0 bases, with 23 bases between the two germline ends. The CDR3 is 19 residues long. Per the germline V gene, CDR1 is SGHRS and CDR2 is YFSETQ. CDR3 DNA: TGCGCCAGCAGCGACCACCTGGACAGACAGATGAACTCTGGAAACACCATATATTTT. It codes for CASSDHLDRQMNSGNTIYF.

CDR3: CASSLVENSYNSPLHF. CDR3 in DNA: TGCGCCAGCAGCTTGGTCGAGAACTCCTATAATTCACCCCTCCACTTT. This rearrangement joins TRBV5-1 to TRBJ1-6, with no clear D. Trimming removed 0 bases at V and 0 bases at J, with 7 bases between. CDR1 SGHRS and CDR2 YFSETQ come from the germline V gene. The CDR3 is made up of 16 amino acids.

The chain uses TRBV5-6 and TRBJ1-1; a weak D match, TRBD1 (6 bases). The CDR3 runs to 18 residues. V gave up 1 base and J gave up 0 bases, with 19 bases separating them. Germline V gene data show CDR1 as SGHDT and CDR2 as YYEEEE. In DNA form, the CDR3 reads TGTGCCAGCAGCTTGAGGTTGATATGGGACACCCTGAACACTGAAGCTTTCTTT. Protein: CASSLRLIWDTLNTEAFF.

This clone was found a few times. J is TRBJ1-5 and V is TRBV28; weak D call: TRBD1 (5 bases). Trimming pared 5 bases from V and 4 bases from J, leaving 15 bases between. CDR1 is MDHEN, CDR2 SYDVKM, per germline. The CDR3 length is 15 residues. The CDR3 is CASSHLTERNQPQHF. Written as DNA, the CDR3 is TGTGCCAGCAGTCACCTGACAGAGCGTAATCAGCCCCAGCATTTT.

The genes are TRBV5-6 and TRBJ2-7; D unclear. With 0 bases removed from V and 5 bases from J, the gap between germline ends came to 15 bases. There are 15 residues in the CDR3. Looked up from germline, CDR1 is SGHDT and CDR2 is YYEEEE. The CDR3 DNA sequence: TGTGCCAGCAGCTTGGATGCAGGAAGGATGAACGAGCAGTACTTC. Translating gives CASSLDAGRMNEQYF.

The rearrangement uses TRBV15 and TRBJ2-4; 9 bases are a match to TRBD1. With 5 bases clipped from V and 1 base from J, the junction kept 9 bases outside the gene matches. The CDR3 spans 17 residues. Germline V gene data show CDR1 as LNHNV and CDR2 as YYDKDF (reference sequence). The CDR3 reads CATSARDRAAAKNIQYF. CDR3 DNA sequence: TGTGCCACCAGCGCCCGGGACAGGGCTGCGGCCAAAAACATTCAGTACTTC. Using reference TRBV15 and TRBJ2-4 for the parts outside the CDR3, the full variable domain is DAMVIQNPRYQVTQFGKPVTLSCSQTLNHNVMYWYQQKSSQAPKLLFHYYDKDFNNEADTPDNFQSRRPNTSFCFLDIRSPGLGDTAMYLCATSARDRAAAKNIQYFGAGTRLSVL.

This sequence joins TRBV6-5 and TRBJ2-3; D ambiguous. The germline V and J ends were trimmed by 0 bases and 0 bases, with 4 bases remaining between them. The CDR3 sequence is 14 residues long. Germline loops: CDR1 MNHEY, CDR2 SVGAGI. The CDR3 bases are TGTGCCAGCAGTTACTCCCAAAGCACAGATACGCAGTATTTT. It specifies CASSYSQSTDTQYF.

The chain combines TRBV6-6 with TRBJ1-2; D is unresolved. The germline V gene has CDR1 MNHNY and CDR2 SVGAGI (reference sequence). The V gene lost 3 bases and the J gene lost 0 bases, with 8 bases spanning the gap. The CDR3 is made up of 14 amino acids. CDR3 protein: CASSYHSTNYGYTF. The DNA of the CDR3 is TGTGCCAGCAGTTATCACAGTACTAACTATGGCTACACCTTC.

This chain connects TRBV5-1 to TRBJ2-2, with TRBD1 matching over 7 bases. Germline CDR1 reads SGHRS; CDR2 reads YFSETQ. V lost 4 bases and J lost 1; bases outside the gene matches: 10. This CDR3 contains 17 residues. The CDR3 loop reads CASSARDSSLNTGELFF. Here the CDR3 DNA reads TGCGCCAGCAGCGCAAGGGACAGCTCCTTGAACACCGGGGAGCTGTTTTTT.

This rearrangement joins TRBV7-2 to TRBJ1-3; no reliable D call. Germline CDR1 SGHTA, CDR2 FQGNSA. Between the trimmed V and J ends, which lost 5 bases and 0 bases, there was a span of 20 bases. The CDR3 is made up of 18 amino acids. The CDR3 reads CASSTSPTKCNSGNTIYF. The CDR3 DNA is TGTGCCAGCAGCACTAGCCCCACCAAATGTAACTCTGGAAACACCATATATTTT.

This chain connects TRBV27 to TRBJ1-2, with D perhaps matching TRBD1 (5 bases). This CDR3 region has 11 residues. CDR1 is MNHEY and CDR2 is SMNVEV in the germline V gene (reference sequence). The V and J ends lost 9 bases and 5 bases respectively, with 10 bases between them. Written as DNA, the CDR3 is TGTGCCAGTTCCGGGGGTTATGGCTACACCTTC. This encodes CASSGGYGYTF.